This passage covers 26 T cell receptor beta chains from one sample sequenced in a study of CXCR3-negative and CXCR3-positive naive CD8 T cells. cDNA libraries for TRB were generated by 5' RACE incorporating UMI labels. TCRdb reanalyzed the 5' RACE reads and collapses them to one entry per CDR3 protein, without DNA. In all, the sample yields around 7,000 distinct CDR3 sequences. Sequencing input: naive CXCR3- CD8+ T cells from blood. The subset: CD45RO-CCR7+CD27+CD95- naive CD8+ T cells lacking CXCR3 (TNR3-). The receptors stem from a human donor in good health. Some clones in this sample may be carry-over from other donors' samples.

The chain uses TRBV29-1 and TRBJ2-7; TCRdb calls TRBD2, which cannot be checked without DNA. This CDR3 is 14 amino acids long. CDR1 and CDR2 (germline): SQVTM, ANQGSEA. Here the CDR3 reads CSVGLAGASYEQYF.

This chain links TRBV6-6 with TRBJ2-7. The CDR3 totals 13 residues. CDR1 MNHNY and CDR2 SVGAGI come from the germline V gene (reference sequence). Here the CDR3 reads CASSSTAGGKQYF.

CDR3 sequence reads: CASRDSMNTEAFF. The V and J genes are TRBV7-9 and TRBJ1-1. In germline, CDR1 is SEHNR, CDR2 FQNEAQ (reference sequence). CDR3 length: 13 residues.

This chain uses TRBV7-9 with TRBJ2-7. This CDR3 is built from 14 residues. Germline V lookup: CDR1 SEHNR, CDR2 FQNEAQ (reference sequence). The CDR3 reads CASSPRTASYEQYF.

By frequency, this clonotype is medium-sized. The chain is built from TRBV29-1 and TRBJ2-7; TCRdb lists TRBD1, though no DNA is available to test this call. Germline CDR1 and CDR2: SQVTM and ANQGSEA. The CDR3 loop spans 13 amino acids. CDR3 in amino acids: CSALGDRAYEQYF.

V and J are TRBV29-1 and TRBJ2-1; TCRdb returns TRBD2, unconfirmable since there is no DNA. Germline V lookup: CDR1 SQVTM, CDR2 ANQGSEA. CDR3 size: 15 residues. CDR3 loop: CSVEVASGSYNEQFF.

By frequency, this clonotype registers medium-sized. The rearrangement joins TRBV2 to TRBJ2-7. The CDR3 is 14 amino acids. Germline CDR1 is SNHLY and CDR2 is FYNNEI. This CDR3 reads CASSGFDGSYEQYF.

The chain recombines TRBV25-1 with TRBJ1-2; lacking DNA, the TRBD1 call made by TCRdb goes unchecked. This CDR3 is 20 amino acids long. Germline V CDR1 and CDR2: MGHDK, SYGVNS. The CDR3 loop reads CASSDFSPGQGAGGSYGYTF.

The chain has TRBV6-5 and TRBJ2-7. Germline CDR1 MNHEY, CDR2 SVGAGI. CDR3 length equals 11 residues. The CDR3 here is CASYNRLEQYF.

The J gene is TRBJ2-1, the V gene TRBV11-2. CDR1 SGHAT and CDR2 FQNNGV come from the germline V gene. The CDR3 covers 14 residues. The CDR3 spells CASSSTKDLNEQFF. Drawing the rest from reference TRBV11-2 and TRBJ2-1, the complete variable domain is EAGVAQSPRYKIIEKRQSVAFWCNPISGHATLYWYQQILGQGPKLLIQFQNNGVVDDSQLPKDRFSAERLKGVDSTLKIQPAKLEDSAVYLCASSSTKDLNEQFFGPGTRLTVL.

Measured by frequency, this clonotype is medium-sized. The rearrangement joins TRBV29-1 to TRBJ2-4. Germline-derived CDR1 and CDR2 are SQVTM and ANQGSEA. The CDR3 contains 11 residues. The CDR3 reads CSAPLLGVSYF.

V is TRBV5-1 and J is TRBJ1-5; TCRdb names TRBD1, which stays unverified in the absence of DNA. This CDR3 has 13 amino acids. CDR1 and CDR2 from the germline V gene are SGHRS and YFSETQ. The CDR3 reads CASSLTGSQPQHF.

This clonotype is labeled medium-sized based on frequency. The chain has TRBV6-2 or TRBV6-3 and TRBJ2-1; checking the TCRdb D call of TRBD2 is not possible without DNA. CDR3 length: 16 amino acids. Germline V gives CDR1 MNHEY, CDR2 SVGEGT. CDR3: CASSPLLTGGPYEQFF.

According to its frequency, this clonotype is medium-sized (0.01 to 0.1%). This rearrangement joins TRBV11-1 to TRBJ2-7. This CDR3 has 12 residues. CDR1 and CDR2 (germline): SGHAT, FQDESV (reference sequence). The CDR3 sequence is CASSLVAFEQYF.

According to its frequency, this clonotype is medium-sized. J is TRBJ2-1 and V is TRBV6-4; the TCRdb D gene call, TRBD1, has no DNA to confirm it. This CDR3 is built from 14 residues. In germline, CDR1 is MRHNA, CDR2 SNTAGT. CDR3 loop: CASSDGGRTDEQFF.

The chain combines TRBV5-4 with TRBJ2-3. CDR3 size: 15 residues. From germline, CDR1 is SGHNT and CDR2 YYREEE (reference sequence). The CDR3 here is CASADRGLSTDTQYF.

The chain joins TRBV12-3 or TRBV12-4 to TRBJ2-5; TCRdb's assignment of TRBD1 cannot be checked, as there is no DNA. The length of the CDR3 is 15 residues. The CDR3 sequence: CASQDRDRVFGTQYF.

The chain recombines TRBV7-9 with TRBJ2-2. The CDR3 is 13 amino acids. Looked up from germline, CDR1 is SEHNR and CDR2 is FQNEAQ (reference sequence). This CDR3 is CASSSPTAGELFF. Variable domain in full (rest from reference TRBV7-9 and TRBJ2-2): DTGVSQNPRHKITKRGQNVTFRCDPISEHNRLYWYRQTLGQGPEFLTYFQNEAQLEKSRLLSDRFSAERPKGSFSTLEIQRTEQGDSAMYLCASSSPTAGELFFGEGSRLTVL.

The CDR3 sequence is CASSADTWTGHNEQFF. The J gene is TRBJ2-1, the V gene TRBV5-1; there is no DNA to check the TCRdb D call of TRBD1. Germline V gene lookup returns CDR1 SGHRS and CDR2 YFSETQ. The length of the CDR3 is 16 residues.

The genes are TRBV12-5 and TRBJ1-1; checking the TCRdb D call of TRBD1 is not possible without DNA. The CDR3 extends over 14 amino acids. Germline CDR1 and CDR2: LGHNT and FRNRAP. CDR3 loop: CASGSTGANTEAFF.

This chain uses TRBV29-1 with TRBJ2-7; the D gene TCRdb calls, TRBD2, cannot be checked with no DNA. The germline CDR1 and CDR2 sequences are SQVTM and ANQGSEA. The CDR3 has 13 amino acids. This CDR3 is CSVKEGDGYEQYF.

In terms of frequency, this clonotype is medium-sized. The chain is built from TRBV29-1 and TRBJ2-4; checking the TCRdb D call of TRBD1 is not possible without DNA. The length of the CDR3 is 16 residues. In germline, CDR1 is SQVTM, CDR2 ANQGSEA. The CDR3 loop is CSVEDGNRDPKNIQYF. Using reference TRBV29-1 and TRBJ2-4 for the parts outside the CDR3, the full variable domain is SAVISQKPSRDICQRGTSLTIQCQVDSQVTMMFWYRQQPGQSLTLIATANQGSEATYESGFVIDKFPISRPNLTFSTLTVSNMSPEDSSIYLCSVEDGNRDPKNIQYFGAGTRLSVL.

V and J are TRBV5-1 and TRBJ1-1; TCRdb gives TRBD1 as the D gene, but with no DNA this cannot be confirmed. Per the germline V gene, CDR1 is SGHRS and CDR2 is YFSETQ. The CDR3 length is 14 residues. CDR3 residues: CASSPAGRNTEAFF.

Considering frequency, this clonotype is medium-sized (0.01 to 0.1%). The CDR3 reads CASSTSGGELFF. The gene calls are TRBV6-5 and TRBJ2-2. The CDR3 sequence is 12 residues long. CDR1 MNHEY and CDR2 SVGAGI come from the germline V gene.

According to its frequency, this clonotype is medium-sized (0.01 to 0.1%). This chain links TRBV27 with TRBJ2-7. The CDR3 spans 13 residues. Germline values: CDR1 MNHEY, CDR2 SMNVEV (reference sequence). CDR3 amino acids: CASSLGVRLEQYF.

This chain connects TRBV29-1 to TRBJ2-3; TCRdb indicates TRBD1, and absent DNA this call remains unverified. The CDR3 sequence is 14 residues long. The V gene's germline CDR1 is SQVTM and CDR2 ANQGSEA. The chain's CDR3 is CSAWTGVSTDTQYF.